The 30 T cell receptor beta chains in this list originate from one sample, sequenced in a study of long-term antiretroviral therapy in people with HIV (dated by TCRdb to 2021 to 2024). The immunoSEQ hsTCRB v3.0 assay was used at survey level resolution to sequence the TRB variable region. What TCRdb holds here is the immuneACCESS table cut down to in-frame rearrangements. Part of the clones is not present; checked against another copy, under half of the missing clones reflect an unresolved V gene, and the others are unexplained. This sample is represented by around 30,000 clones; 95% of them were singletons. The top ten clones comprise more than 8% of the sample. The material was unsorted PBMCs, obtained 5.3 years after starting antiretroviral therapy. Receptors originate from a man aged 30-40 years with HIV.

The V call is TRBV27, the J call TRBJ2-7, with no clear D. Trimming pared 0 bases from V and 2 bases from J, leaving 11 bases between. The V gene's germline CDR1 is MNHEY and CDR2 SMNVEV (reference sequence). The CDR3 spans 15 residues. The CDR3 bases are TGTGCCAGCAGTTTATCGAATTGGGGAACCTACGAGCAGTACTTC. The encoded protein is CASSLSNWGTYEQYF.

This rearrangement joins TRBV6-5 to TRBJ2-7; the D is unclear. V lost 0 bases, J lost 3 bases, and 9 bases lay in between. Germline values: CDR1 MNHEY, CDR2 SVGAGI. The CDR3 runs 14 residues. Here the CDR3 reads CASSYSGSSYEQYF. In DNA, the CDR3 is TGTGCCAGCAGTTACTCAGGATCCAGCTACGAGCAGTACTTC.

This chain links TRBV11-2 with TRBJ1-1; D is perhaps TRBD1 (6 bases). V lost 2 bases, J lost 11 bases, and 18 bases lay in between. The CDR3 covers 14 residues. Germline CDR1 SGHAT, CDR2 FQNNGV. CDR3 in amino acids: CASSLSPGHTRAFF. The CDR3, as DNA: TGTGCCAGCAGCTTATCCCCGGGACATACTAGGGCTTTCTTT.

The CDR3 protein is CASSQVRFNSYNEQFF. CDR3 DNA: TGCGCCAGCAGCCAAGTAAGATTCAACTCCTACAATGAGCAGTTCTTC. The chain uses TRBV4-1 and TRBJ2-1; D is uncertain. This CDR3 is built from 16 residues. Trimming took off 1 base at V and 0 bases at J, with 10 bases between the two ends. CDR1 and CDR2 from the germline V gene are MGHRA and YSYEKL.

This sequence joins TRBV4-1 and TRBJ1-5, with no clear D. The CDR3 contains 13 residues. CDR1 is MGHRA and CDR2 is YSYEKL in the germline V gene. The V and J ends lost 1 base and 16 bases respectively, with 17 bases between them. The CDR3 region is CASSQGVLSKKHF. CDR3 coding DNA: TGCGCCAGCAGCCAAGGGGTCCTAAGTAAGAAACATTTT.

This chain joins TRBV7-3 and TRBJ2-3, with no clear D. Trimming removed 1 base from V and 1 base from J, with 6 bases in between. Germline V lookup: CDR1 SGHTA, CDR2 FQGTGA. This CDR3 comprises 14 residues. The CDR3 loop reads CASSLKAGTDTQYF. In DNA form, the CDR3 reads TGTGCCAGCAGCTTAAAGGCGGGCACAGATACGCAGTATTTT.

The chain is built from TRBV19 and TRBJ1-1; D is unresolved. This CDR3 has 18 residues. V shed 3 bases and J shed 0 bases, with 20 bases lying between them. The germline V gene encodes CDR1 LNHDA and CDR2 SQIVND (reference sequence). The CDR3 DNA follows: TGTGCCAGTAGTATCTTTGGTACCGGGCCTCGGATGAACACTGAAGCTTTCTTT. It translates to CASSIFGTGPRMNTEAFF.

This chain links TRBV30 with TRBJ1-1; a possible D gene is TRBD1 (5 bases). Deletions cut 5 bases from V and 11 bases from J, with 12 bases between. CDR3 length: 10 amino acids. Germline V gene sequence: CDR1 GTSNPN, CDR2 SVGIG (reference sequence). The CDR3 protein is CAWDGAGAFF. Here the CDR3 DNA reads TGTGCCTGGGACGGGGCCGGGGCTTTCTTT.

The chain joins TRBV11-2 to TRBJ1-4, with D uncertain. Deletions cut 2 bases from V and 0 bases from J, with 7 bases between. The CDR3 sequence is 15 residues long. Germline V gives CDR1 SGHAT, CDR2 FQNNGV. The CDR3 is CASSLRGTTNEKLFF. CDR3 nucleotide sequence: TGTGCCAGCAGCTTACGAGGGACAACTAATGAAAAACTGTTTTTT.

The chain recombines TRBV30 with TRBJ1-2; D is uncertain. Germline V lookup: CDR1 GTSNPN, CDR2 SVGIG (reference sequence). The CDR3 consists of 14 residues. The V and J ends lost 4 bases and 4 bases respectively, with 16 bases between them. CDR3 nucleotide sequence: TGTGCCTGGACCCCTAGGGCAGGCCCCTATGGCTACACCTTC. It yields the protein CAWTPRAGPYGYTF. The whole variable domain, remainder taken from reference TRBV30 and TRBJ1-2, is SQTIHQWPATLVQPVGSPLSLECTVEGTSNPNLYWYRQAAGRGLQLLFYSVGIGQISSEVPQNLSASRPQDRQFILSSKKLLLSDSGFYLCAWTPRAGPYGYTFGSGTRLTVV.

The sample holds one count of this clone. J is TRBJ1-4 and V is TRBV4-1, with 9 bases matching TRBD1. V was pared by 4 bases and J by 7 bases, with 10 bases of the junction left unmatched. CDR1 MGHRA and CDR2 YSYEKL come from the germline V gene. This CDR3 has 16 residues. CDR3 sequence: CASSPRTGGGLEKLFF. CDR3 sequence (DNA): TGCGCCAGCAGCCCGAGAACAGGGGGCGGTCTTGAAAAACTGTTTTTT.

CDR3 sequence: CASSPSLAHGETQYF. The CDR3 DNA sequence: TGCGCCAGCAGCCCATCTCTAGCACATGGAGAGACCCAGTACTTC. The rearrangement links TRBV5-1 to TRBJ2-5, with D perhaps matching TRBD2 (5 bases). The CDR3 has 15 residues. The V gene lost 4 bases and the J gene lost 4 bases, with 17 bases spanning the gap. Germline lookup yields CDR1 SGHRS and CDR2 YFSETQ.

V is TRBV11-3 and J is TRBJ2-5; D remains unclear. V was clipped by 3 bases and J by 5 bases, with 10 bases between them. From germline, CDR1 is SGHNT and CDR2 YENEEA. The CDR3 is 13 residues long. The chain's CDR3 is CASSFGLRETQYF. The CDR3 DNA reads TGTGCCAGCAGCTTCGGGCTCCGGGAGACCCAGTACTTC.

J is TRBJ2-7 and V is TRBV9; the D gene is possibly TRBD2 (6 bases). V was pared by 1 base and J by 2 bases, with 22 bases between. CDR1 and CDR2 (germline): SGDLS, YYNGEE. This CDR3 has 18 amino acids. CDR3 sequence: CASSVWSTSGEPPYEQYF. The CDR3, as DNA: TGTGCCAGCAGCGTATGGTCTACCTCGGGAGAACCCCCCTACGAGCAGTACTTC.

The chain has TRBV7-9 and TRBJ1-1; no definite D call. Trimming took 1 base from V and 3 from J, leaving 9 bases between them. The CDR3 spans 14 residues. Germline CDR1 is SEHNR and CDR2 is FQNEAQ (reference sequence). The DNA for the CDR3 is TGTGCCAGCAGCTTAGTAGGAGAGTACACTGAAGCTTTCTTT. This sequence encodes CASSLVGEYTEAFF.

This chain links TRBV7-9 with TRBJ1-2; possibly TRBD1 for D (6 bases). Trimming left V 0 bases short and J 6 bases short, with 11 bases between. The CDR3 has 14 residues. Germline values: CDR1 SEHNR, CDR2 FQNEAQ (reference sequence). CDR3 in amino acids: CASSLAGPGDGYTF. CDR3 DNA sequence: TGTGCCAGCAGCTTAGCGGGGCCAGGGGATGGCTACACCTTC.

This clone came up once. This chain connects TRBV7-2 to TRBJ2-7; 11 bases line up with TRBD2. This CDR3 is 15 amino acids long. Germline V gene lookup returns CDR1 SGHTA and CDR2 FQGNSA. V gave up 5 bases and J gave up 5 bases; unmatched junction bases: 8. CDR3 DNA sequence: TGTGCCAGCAGCCCCCGGGTAGCGGGAGGGAACGAGCAGTACTTC. Amino acid sequence: CASSPRVAGGNEQYF.

V and J are TRBV9 and TRBJ2-2, with D perhaps TRBD2 (6 bases). CDR1 and CDR2 from the germline V gene are SGDLS and YYNGEE. The CDR3 contains 16 residues. With 1 base removed from V and 1 base from J, the gap between germline ends came to 11 bases. The CDR3 region has the DNA TGTGCCAGCAGCGTATCAGGGACTGTGAACACCGGGGAGCTGTTTTTT. Protein product: CASSVSGTVNTGELFF.

The chain combines TRBV9 with TRBJ2-4, with D maybe TRBD2 (6 bases). Trimming pared 4 bases from V and 2 bases from J, leaving 19 bases between. CDR3 size: 17 residues. In germline, CDR1 is SGDLS, CDR2 YYNGEE. DNA of the CDR3: TGTGCCAGCAGCCACGAGTTAGGAGGGCTATCCAAAAACATTCAGTACTTC. Translated, it gives CASSHELGGLSKNIQYF.

The chain combines TRBV7-6 with TRBJ2-7, with 7 bases matching TRBD2. Germline trimming cut 1 base from V and 4 bases from J; bases unmatched to any gene: 22. CDR1 and CDR2 (germline): SGHVS, FNYEAQ. The CDR3 runs to 20 residues. The CDR3 spells CASSLGTPALEGGPQYEQYF. The CDR3 DNA reads as TGTGCCAGCAGCTTAGGGACCCCTGCCTTGGAGGGAGGGCCGCAGTACGAGCAGTACTTC.

This chain connects TRBV10-2 to TRBJ1-3; perhaps TRBD1 as D (6 bases). CDR1 is WSHSY and CDR2 is SAAADI in the germline V gene. The CDR3 is 17 residues long. The V gene lost 6 bases and the J gene lost 0 bases, with 18 bases spanning the gap. CDR3 protein: CASSPYGQSFSGNTIYF. In nucleotides, the CDR3 is TGCGCCAGCAGCCCCTACGGACAGTCCTTCTCTGGAAACACCATATATTTT.

The chain combines TRBV30 with TRBJ2-7; D assignment may be TRBD1 or TRBD2 (5 bases each). CDR3 length: 14 residues. V gave up 2 bases and J gave up 0 bases, with 11 bases separating them. Germline V CDR1 and CDR2: GTSNPN, SVGIG (reference sequence). The CDR3 coding sequence is TGTGCCTGGAGTTGGGGGACGGTCTCCTACGAGCAGTACTTC. Protein product: CAWSWGTVSYEQYF. The full variable domain, its missing parts supplied by reference TRBV30 and TRBJ2-7, is SQTIHQWPATLVQPVGSPLSLECTVEGTSNPNLYWYRQAAGRGLQLLFYSVGIGQISSEVPQNLSASRPQDRQFILSSKKLLLSDSGFYLCAWSWGTVSYEQYFGPGTRLTVT.

The chain links TRBV6-5 to TRBJ1-6; the D gene is possibly TRBD1 (6 bases). The CDR3 spans 15 residues. Germline CDR1 is MNHEY and CDR2 is SVGAGI. V was shortened by 4 bases and J by 6 bases, with 13 bases between the two germline ends. This chain's CDR3 is CASSFIRGSNSPLHF. CDR3 nucleotide sequence: TGTGCCAGCAGTTTCATCAGGGGATCTAATTCACCCCTCCACTTT.

V is TRBV4-1 and J is TRBJ2-1; 9 nucleotides match TRBD2. The V gene's germline CDR1 is MGHRA and CDR2 YSYEKL. Trimming cost V 1 base and J 9 bases; bases outside gene matches: 1. The CDR3 is made up of 13 amino acids. The CDR3 bases are TGCGCCAGCAGCCAAGGGGGACTAGCTGAGCAGTTCTTC. It yields the protein CASSQGGLAEQFF.

The V gene is TRBV6-6, the J gene TRBJ2-6, with TRBD2 as a possible D gene (6 bases). The V and J ends lost 7 bases and 0 bases respectively, with 10 bases between them. The germline CDR1 and CDR2 sequences are MNHNY and SVGAGI (reference sequence). The CDR3 runs 15 residues. As DNA, the CDR3 is TGTGCCAGCACCTTCGGGGGCTCTGGGGCCAACGTCCTGACTTTC. Amino acids: CASTFGGSGANVLTF.

V is TRBV29-1 and J is TRBJ1-2; D is unclear. V lost 1 base and J lost 6, with 6 bases in between. Germline loops: CDR1 SQVTM, CDR2 ANQGSEA. The CDR3 runs to 11 residues. In nucleotides, the CDR3 is TGCAGCGTTGAAGCCGGGAATGGCTACACCTTC. It encodes CSVEAGNGYTF.

This clone occurred once. V gene TRBV7-9 combines with J gene TRBJ1-3; perhaps TRBD1 as D (5 bases). The V end was cut by 6 bases, the J end by 0 bases, with 15 bases between. This CDR3 comprises 16 residues. The germline CDR1 and CDR2 sequences are SEHNR and FQNEAQ (reference sequence). The CDR3 DNA reads TGTGCCAGCAGGGGGCATTATACGGCCTCTGGAAACACCATATATTTT. Encoded protein: CASRGHYTASGNTIYF.

The J gene is TRBJ2-1, the V gene TRBV18, with D perhaps matching TRBD2 (5 bases). This CDR3 has 13 residues. The germline CDR1 and CDR2 sequences are KGHSH and LQKENI. V was pared by 5 bases and J by 9 bases, with 14 bases between. The CDR3 nucleotides read TGTGCCAGCTCAACCCTTTCGAGCGGTGAGCAGTTCTTC. Translating it yields CASSTLSSGEQFF.

This clone was detected only once. V and J are TRBV7-2 and TRBJ2-7; D remains ambiguous. The germline V gene has CDR1 SGHTA and CDR2 FQGNSA. CDR3 length: 13 amino acids. Trimming removed 4 bases at V and 4 bases at J, with 11 bases between. The CDR3 region has the DNA TGTGCCAGCAGCTCAGTGACGGGTTACGAGCAGTACTTC. As protein: CASSSVTGYEQYF.

The rearrangement uses TRBV9 and TRBJ2-5; 7 bases fit TRBD2. V was pared by 4 bases and J by 1 base, with 10 bases of the junction left unmatched. The CDR3 is 16 residues long. Germline CDR1 is SGDLS and CDR2 is YYNGEE. This CDR3 reads CASSRPRASGQETQYF. The CDR3 DNA reads as TGTGCCAGCAGCCGTCCCCGGGCTAGCGGCCAAGAGACCCAGTACTTC.